The rows below give T cell receptor beta chains drawn from one sample of a study of T cell changes during pregnancy in multiple sclerosis. The repertoire was sequenced with immunoSEQ multiplex PCR; TCRdb's copy has only in-frame clones and lacks some. The table records approximately 48,000 clones, around 90% of them present only once. Source: CD4+ T cells from peripheral blood mononuclear cells, taken after pregnancy. Source of these receptors: a female donor with multiple sclerosis, enrolled in a pregnancy study. Each CDR3 is given with its conserved first and last residue. D genes are given only for firm matches. Clone size appears in some rows only: once, few, many, or a class for an expanded clone.

abundance,d_gene,v_gene,j_gene,CDR3aa,CDR3nt
.,TRBD2,TRBV19,TRBJ2-3,CASSIEGLAVSTDTQYF,TGTGCCAGTAGTATAGAGGGGCTAGCGGTATCCACAGATACGCAGTATTTT
.,.,TRBV5-1,TRBJ1-1,CASSLATSNTEAFF,TGCGCCAGCAGCTTGGCCACTTCGAACACTGAAGCTTTCTTT
once,.,TRBV5-1,TRBJ2-5,CASSLQGFQETQYF,TGCGCCAGCAGCTTACAGGGCTTCCAAGAGACCCAGTACTTC
.,.,TRBV7-9,TRBJ1-2,CASSVGTLYGYTF,TGTGCCAGCAGCGTCGGGACACTCTATGGCTACACCTTC
.,.,TRBV29-1,TRBJ2-7,CSVGQGIRSYEQYF,TGCAGCGTTGGCCAGGGGATAAGGTCCTACGAGCAGTACTTC
.,TRBD1,TRBV19,TRBJ1-4,CASRIATGVKLFF,TGTGCCAGTAGGATTGCAACAGGGGTAAAGCTGTTTTTT
.,.,TRBV5-1,TRBJ2-1,CASSAGELKPPYNEQFF,TGCGCCAGCAGCGCCGGGGAATTAAAACCCCCTTACAATGAGCAGTTCTTC
.,.,TRBV28,TRBJ2-7,CASSSVSDEQYF,TGTGCCAGCAGTTCGGTATCCGACGAGCAGTACTTC
few,TRBD1,TRBV4-1,TRBJ2-1,CASSQDDRVTYNEQFF,TGCGCCAGCAGCCAAGATGACAGGGTTACCTACAATGAGCAGTTCTTC
.,.,TRBV5-4,TRBJ2-6,CASSQTGPGANVLTF,TGTGCCAGCAGCCAAACAGGGCCCGGGGCCAACGTCCTGACTTTC
few,TRBD2,TRBV7-2,TRBJ2-1,CASSLRTSGSNEQFF,TGTGCCAGCAGCTTGCGGACTAGCGGGAGCAATGAGCAGTTCTTC
.,.,TRBV5-1,TRBJ2-1,CASSLRDNYNEQFF,TGCGCCAGCAGCTTGCGGGACAACTACAATGAGCAGTTCTTC
once,.,TRBV6-5,TRBJ1-2,CASSYNRGNYGYTF,TGTGCCAGCAGTTACAATCGGGGAAACTATGGCTACACCTTC
.,.,TRBV4-1,TRBJ2-3,CASSENQGGSTDTQYF,TGCGCCAGCAGCGAGAACCAGGGGGGAAGCACAGATACGCAGTATTTT
once,TRBD2,TRBV4-2,TRBJ2-5,CASSQLAGGKEETQYF,TGTGCCAGCAGCCAGTTAGCGGGAGGGAAGGAAGAGACCCAGTACTTC
.,.,TRBV14,TRBJ1-1,CASSPTEWNTEAFF,TGTGCCAGCAGCCCCACAGAATGGAACACTGAAGCTTTCTTT
once,TRBD2,TRBV27,TRBJ2-3,CASRRLAGGPPTQYF,TGTGCCAGCAGAAGGCTAGCGGGAGGGCCTCCTACGCAGTATTTT
.,.,TRBV28,TRBJ1-2,CASSQTENYGYTF,TGTGCCAGCAGTCAAACAGAGAACTATGGCTACACCTTC
once,TRBD1,TRBV5-1,TRBJ2-7,CASSLGGPSYEQYF,TGCGCCAGCAGTCTAGGGGGCCCATCCTACGAGCAGTACTTC
.,.,TRBV9,TRBJ1-3,CASSFSSTEIEGNTIYF,TGTGCCAGCAGCTTCTCCTCGACAGAAATTGAAGGAAACACCATATATTTT
.,.,TRBV23-1,TRBJ1-5,CASSPTKLSATNQPQHF,TGCGCCAGCAGTCCGACTAAACTAAGCGCAACCAATCAGCCCCAGCATTTT
.,TRBD1,TRBV5-1,TRBJ1-2,CASSLAGTGGGYTF,TGCGCCAGCAGCTTGGCCGGGACAGGGGGCGGCTACACCTTC
.,TRBD1,TRBV5-5,TRBJ2-7,CASSSARDRKAYEQYF,TGTGCCAGCAGCTCGGCACGGGACAGAAAAGCCTACGAGCAGTACTTC
once,TRBD1,TRBV7-3,TRBJ2-5,CASSFPGQGAKETQYF,TGTGCCAGCAGCTTTCCGGGACAGGGGGCGAAGGAGACCCAGTACTTC
few,.,TRBV10-1,TRBJ2-3,CASGAGDTQYF,TGCGCCAGCGGAGCGGGAGATACGCAGTATTTT
.,TRBD1,TRBV27,TRBJ1-5,CASSSLRGRGAGGQPQHF,TGTGCCAGCAGTTCCCTCCGGGGAAGGGGGGCAGGGGGTCAGCCCCAGCATTTT
.,TRBD2,TRBV7-9,TRBJ2-4,CASSLVRGEAAKNIQYF,TGTGCCAGCAGCTTAGTACGGGGGGAAGCAGCCAAAAACATTCAGTACTTC
.,.,TRBV7-9,TRBJ1-1,CASSRGGAEAFF,TGTGCCAGCAGCCGCGGGGGTGCTGAAGCTTTCTTT
.,TRBD2,TRBV19,TRBJ2-2,CASKRLAGVTGELFF,TGTGCCAGTAAAAGACTCGCGGGGGTCACCGGGGAGCTGTTTTTT
.,.,TRBV7-9,TRBJ1-2,CASSGPGSGPHYGYTF,TGTGCCAGCAGCGGGCCGGGGTCGGGCCCTCACTATGGCTACACCTTC
.,.,TRBV27,TRBJ2-7,CASSWSGLSYEQYF,TGTGCCAGCAGTTGGAGCGGGTTATCCTACGAGCAGTACTTC
.,.,TRBV29-1,TRBJ2-4,CSAEEGNIQYF,TGCAGCGCCGAGGAGGGGAACATTCAGTACTTC
.,TRBD1,TRBV7-8,TRBJ1-5,CASSSGQGYNQPQHF,TGTGCCAGCAGCTCGGGACAGGGATACAATCAGCCCCAGCATTTT
.,.,TRBV18,TRBJ1-1,CASSLASGQNTEAFF,TGTGCCAGCTCACTAGCTTCAGGGCAGAACACTGAAGCTTTCTTT
.,TRBD1,TRBV5-1,TRBJ1-4,CASSLEIDRGGGEKLFF,TGCGCCAGCAGCTTGGAGATCGACAGGGGAGGAGGTGAAAAACTGTTTTTT
once,.,TRBV28,TRBJ2-7,CASSFVSGEQYF,TGTGCCAGCAGTTTCGTATCCGGGGAGCAGTACTTC
.,TRBD2,TRBV30,TRBJ2-3,CAWSRAQTSGSTDTQYF,TGTGCCTGGAGTCGGGCTCAAACTAGCGGAAGCACAGATACGCAGTATTTT
.,.,TRBV5-1,TRBJ2-2,CASSLRGGTNTGELFF,TGCGCCAGCAGCTTGAGAGGCGGGACGAACACCGGGGAGCTGTTTTTT